The sequence of this T cell receptor (beta chain) was determined in a study of shared clonotypes between healthy human individuals (TCRdb year 2020). Turning to the overall study: Three men and two women, aged 18 to 49 years, made up the cohort. Blood TCR repertoires of about five healthy adults were deeply sequenced to estimate repertoire size and the extent of clonotype sharing between individuals. Different laboratories and diverse techniques were used to prepare libraries and sequence TCR repertoires, to increase sequencing depth and limit assay-specific biases. Per donor, three plates each were used for CD4 naive and CD4 memory, two for CD8 naive, and one for CD8 memory. Per donor, leukapheresis produced somewhere between about 0.94 and 9 billion PBMCs.

Using the deep immunoSEQ assay, TCR CDR3 regions were amplified from genomic DNA by multiplex PCR. Extracted genomic DNA from each cell subset was spread evenly across all wells of several immunoSEQ 96-well plates, with each plate serving as a replicate. Each replicate PCR for sorted subsets received around 200 ng genomic DNA, equal to tens of thousands of T cell genomes. The purified libraries were quantified using a Qubit 3.0 fluorometer, sized with a Bioanalyzer 2100, and then quantified again using the KAPA Library Quantification kit. Every immunoSEQ 96-well plate was sequenced on a separate single-read 150-cycle Illumina NextSeq 550 flow cell. The study's processing was this. Because the immunoSEQ output included only junctional sequences and no quality scores, the filtering could not be the same as the filtering used for full-length reads. Sequences were annotated with PyIR, a Python wrapper for IgBLAST v1.9, and V/J genes and CDR3 were assigned using IMGT germline references. Reads with weak V/J assignments (E-value above 1e-6), missing CDR3, stop codons, out-of-frame junctions, or ambiguous translated residues were removed. A V3J clonotype was defined by an identical inferred V gene, J gene, and CDR3 amino acid sequence. The percentage overlap between two repertoires was calculated by dividing the number of shared unique clonotypes by the size of the smaller repertoire. Richness of each repertoire was evaluated using RTK rarefaction, the Chao1 estimator, and Recon v2.1 estimates of unobserved clonotypes. Generation probabilities were computed with OLGA for all TCRbeta clonotypes obtained by the gDNA method from a handful of donors. The table was pulled from immuneACCESS by TCRdb, which kept in-frame rearrangements only. Such tables lose some clones; where checked, under half of the loss comes from unresolved V genes, and the rest has no known cause. V and J calls and clone size are given by that table; D and trimming were obtained from the DNA. The sample records about 380,000 clones, just over 95% of which are singletons. 0.32% of the sample goes to the ten largest clones.

About this clone itself: The antigen this receptor binds is unknown. The input lacks base qualities; no much larger clone sits a single base away.

The donors were healthy, HIV-negative adults who had no recently reported acute infections or vaccinations. Only Caucasian adults living in Nashville, Tennessee, USA were represented among the donors. CD8 memory samples consisted of magnetically selected CD45RO+ cells combined with CCR7-negative CD45RA+ effector memory (TemRA) cells. After blood collection by leukapheresis, PBMCs were isolated using Ficoll-Histopaque density gradient centrifugation and then cryopreserved in the vapor phase of liquid nitrogen. Purity and quantity of every magnetically sorted T cell population were checked by analytical flow cytometry. Genomic DNA was isolated from each sorted fraction and quantified by UV absorbance on a Nanodrop 2000c. The paper's findings and limits, for the study overall: Rarefaction of sorted-subset datasets indicated incomplete sequencing despite the large sequencing depth. Compared with non-shared clonotypes, the clonotypes found in all four sorted-subset donors had higher generation probabilities. Because the study included only a small number of donors, the genetic and exposure-history diversity represented was limited. Pairwise subsampling indicated that sequencing depth was expected to affect the degree of clonotype sharing among donors. Across a handful of donors, approximately 5% of naive CD4, 3.5% of naive CD8, approximately 2.5% of memory CD4, and about 0.4% of memory CD8 clonotypes were shared. Estimated clonotype richness was generally larger for naive than for memory subsets. Only blood was sampled, and tissue TCR repertoires likely differ from those in blood.

Trimming takes 4 bases from V and 7 bases from J, and the germline ends sit 10 bases apart. Reading from cysteine to phenylalanine, the CDR3 counts 12 amino acids. Just the 36-base CDR3 DNA is kept, in frame starting at base 1. CDR1 ENHRY and CDR2 SYGVKD were looked up in the germline V gene. Sequenced material: memory CD8+ T cells sorted from blood. The sample's cell subset or site label, decoded: CD45RO+ cells pooled with CCR7-negative TemRA cells. The sequence was collected from a man between 25 and 39 years old in good health. This sequence uses TRBV10-3 and TRBJ1-1; no D gene can be assigned with confidence. The base sequence is TGTGCCATCAGTGCATTGGGTAGTGAAGCTTTCTTT. Its translation is CAISALGSEAFF.